This T cell receptor (beta chain) appears in the sequencing data of a study of immune cell composition in non-small cell lung cancer. About the study: Lung adenocarcinoma or squamous carcinoma made up most tumours.

Trimming removed 2 bases from V and 5 bases from J, with 10 bases in between. The CDR3 spans 13 residues. CDR1 SNHLY and CDR2 FYNNEI come from the germline V gene. Repertoires were generated with immunoSEQ multiplex PCR, while TCRdb's copy carries only in-frame clones and drops some. The repertoire includes some 2,000 clones, 70% to 80% of them detected once, and 12% sits in the top ten. About this clone: Its specificity is not known.

Normal lung was sampled as far from the tumour as possible, at least 3 cm. Study conclusions and caveats: Roughly 80% of squamous and around 34% of adenocarcinoma cases had tumour-associated clones >0.5%.

The sequence was obtained from a human donor with non-small cell lung cancer. The chain links TRBV2 to TRBJ2-7, with D perhaps TRBD1 (5 bases). Sequencing was performed on non-adjacent lung tissue. The CDR3 protein is CASSEQGMNEQYF. As DNA, the CDR3 is TGTGCCAGCAGTGAACAGGGAATGAACGAGCAGTACTTC.